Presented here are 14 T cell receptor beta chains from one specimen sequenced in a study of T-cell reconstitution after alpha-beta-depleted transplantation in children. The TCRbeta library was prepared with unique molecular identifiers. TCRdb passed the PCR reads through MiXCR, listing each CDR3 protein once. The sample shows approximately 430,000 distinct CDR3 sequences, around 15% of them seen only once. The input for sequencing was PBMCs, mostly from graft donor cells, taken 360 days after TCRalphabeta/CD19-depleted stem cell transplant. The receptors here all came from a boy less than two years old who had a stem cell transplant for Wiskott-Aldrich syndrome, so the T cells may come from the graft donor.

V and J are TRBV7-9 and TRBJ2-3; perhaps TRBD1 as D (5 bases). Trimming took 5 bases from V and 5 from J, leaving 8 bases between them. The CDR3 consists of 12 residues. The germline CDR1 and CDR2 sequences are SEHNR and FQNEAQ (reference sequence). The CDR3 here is CASSQGKDTQYF. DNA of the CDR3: TGTGCCAGCAGCCAGGGCAAAGATACGCAGTATTTT.

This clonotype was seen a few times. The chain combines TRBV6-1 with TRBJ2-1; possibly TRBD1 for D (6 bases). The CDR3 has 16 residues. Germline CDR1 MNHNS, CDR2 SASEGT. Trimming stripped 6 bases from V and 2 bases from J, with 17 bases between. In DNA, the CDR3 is TGTGCCAGCAGCCGCCCGTGGGGGCATGCCTACAATGAGCAGTTCTTC. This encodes CASSRPWGHAYNEQFF.

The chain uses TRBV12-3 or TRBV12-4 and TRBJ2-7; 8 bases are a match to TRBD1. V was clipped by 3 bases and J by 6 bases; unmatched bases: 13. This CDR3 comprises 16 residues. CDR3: CASSFRMTGAIREQYF. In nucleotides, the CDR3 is TGTGCCAGCAGTTTCCGCATGACAGGGGCGATACGCGAGCAGTACTTC.

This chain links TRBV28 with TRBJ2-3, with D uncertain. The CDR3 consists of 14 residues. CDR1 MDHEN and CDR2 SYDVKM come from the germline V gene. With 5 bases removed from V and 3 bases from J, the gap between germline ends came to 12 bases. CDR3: CASSTDRATDTQYF. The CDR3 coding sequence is TGTGCCAGCAGTACCGACCGAGCGACAGATACGCAGTATTTT.

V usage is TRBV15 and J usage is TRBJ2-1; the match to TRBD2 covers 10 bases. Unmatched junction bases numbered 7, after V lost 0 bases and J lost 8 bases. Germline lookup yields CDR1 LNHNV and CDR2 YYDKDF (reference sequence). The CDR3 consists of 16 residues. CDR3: CATSRDLLAGVYEQFF. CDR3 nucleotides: TGTGCCACCAGCAGAGATTTGCTAGCGGGAGTTTATGAGCAGTTCTTC.

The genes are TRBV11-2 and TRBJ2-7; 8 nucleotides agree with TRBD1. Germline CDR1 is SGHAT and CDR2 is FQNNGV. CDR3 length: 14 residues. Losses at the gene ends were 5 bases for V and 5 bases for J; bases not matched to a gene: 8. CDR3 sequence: CASSPQGVGDEQYF. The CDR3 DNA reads TGTGCCAGCAGCCCACAGGGGGTCGGAGACGAGCAGTACTTC.

CDR3 in amino acids: CASSRTGVTYEQYF. DNA of the CDR3: TGTGCCAGCAGTCGGACAGGGGTGACCTACGAGCAGTACTTC. The chain is built from TRBV27 and TRBJ2-7, with 9 bases that match TRBD1. The CDR3 runs 14 residues. Germline CDR1 is MNHEY and CDR2 is SMNVEV (reference sequence). V lost 5 bases to trimming and J lost 2 bases; unmatched junction nucleotides: 4.

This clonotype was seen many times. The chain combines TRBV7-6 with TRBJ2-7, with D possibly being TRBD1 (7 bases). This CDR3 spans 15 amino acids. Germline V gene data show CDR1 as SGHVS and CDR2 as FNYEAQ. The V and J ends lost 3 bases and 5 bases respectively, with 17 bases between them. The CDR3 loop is CASSLEQGGGHEQYF. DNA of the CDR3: TGTGCCAGCAGCTTGGAGCAGGGGGGTGGTCACGAGCAGTACTTC.

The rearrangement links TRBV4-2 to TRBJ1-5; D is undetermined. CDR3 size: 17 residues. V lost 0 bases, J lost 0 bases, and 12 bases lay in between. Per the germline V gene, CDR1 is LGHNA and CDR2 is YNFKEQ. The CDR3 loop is CASSQDKTSDSNQPQHF. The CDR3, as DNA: TGTGCCAGCAGCCAAGATAAGACATCGGATAGCAATCAGCCCCAGCATTTT.

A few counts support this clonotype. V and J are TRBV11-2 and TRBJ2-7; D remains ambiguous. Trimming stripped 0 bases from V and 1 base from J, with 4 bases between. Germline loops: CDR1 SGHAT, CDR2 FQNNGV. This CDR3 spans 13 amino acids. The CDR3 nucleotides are TGTGCCAGCAGCTTAGATCTGTCCTACGAGCAGTACTTC. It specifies CASSLDLSYEQYF.

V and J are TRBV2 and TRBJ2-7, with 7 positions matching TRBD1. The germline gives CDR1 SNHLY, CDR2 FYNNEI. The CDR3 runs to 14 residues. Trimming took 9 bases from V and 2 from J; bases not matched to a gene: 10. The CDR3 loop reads CASLFRDSPYEQYF. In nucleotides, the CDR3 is TGTGCCAGTCTTTTCCGGGACAGCCCCTACGAGCAGTACTTC.

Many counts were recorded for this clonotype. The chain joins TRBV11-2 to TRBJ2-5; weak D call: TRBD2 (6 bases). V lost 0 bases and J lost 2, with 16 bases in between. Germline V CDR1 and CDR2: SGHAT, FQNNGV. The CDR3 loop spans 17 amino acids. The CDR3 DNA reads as TGTGCCAGCAGCTTAGAACTATGGGGGGTTACACAAGAGACCCAGTACTTC. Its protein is CASSLELWGVTQETQYF.

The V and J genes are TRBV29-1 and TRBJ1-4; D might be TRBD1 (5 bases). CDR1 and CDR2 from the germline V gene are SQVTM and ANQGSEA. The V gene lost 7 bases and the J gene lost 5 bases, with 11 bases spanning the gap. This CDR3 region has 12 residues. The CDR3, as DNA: TGCAGCGGAAGTGGGGGGAATGAAAAACTGTTTTTT. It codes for CSGSGGNEKLFF.

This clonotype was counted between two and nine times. The CDR3 DNA reads TGTGCCAGCAGTTTCCGCTTATTTCCCCTCCGGGGGGATAGCAATCAGCCCCAGCATTTT. Amino acids: CASSFRLFPLRGDSNQPQHF. The chain combines TRBV12-3 or TRBV12-4 with TRBJ1-5; possible D gene TRBD1, 5 bases. The V end was cut by 3 bases, the J end by 0 bases, with 24 bases between. CDR3 size: 20 residues.